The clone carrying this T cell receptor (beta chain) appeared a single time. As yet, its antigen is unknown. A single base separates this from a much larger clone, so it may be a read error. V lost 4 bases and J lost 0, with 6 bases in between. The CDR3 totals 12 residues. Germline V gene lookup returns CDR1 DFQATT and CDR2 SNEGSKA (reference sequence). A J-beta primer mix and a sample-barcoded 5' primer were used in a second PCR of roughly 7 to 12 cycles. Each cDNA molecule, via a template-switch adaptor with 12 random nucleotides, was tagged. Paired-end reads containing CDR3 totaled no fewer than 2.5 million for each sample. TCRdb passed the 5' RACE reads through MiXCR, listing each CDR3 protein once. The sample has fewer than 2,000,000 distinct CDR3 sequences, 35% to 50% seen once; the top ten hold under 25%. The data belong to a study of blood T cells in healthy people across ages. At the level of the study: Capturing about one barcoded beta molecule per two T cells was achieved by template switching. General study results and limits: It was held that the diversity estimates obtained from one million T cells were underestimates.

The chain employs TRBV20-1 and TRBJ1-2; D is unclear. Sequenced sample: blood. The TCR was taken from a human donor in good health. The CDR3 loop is CSAKGTNYGYTF. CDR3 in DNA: TGCAGTGCTAAAGGGACTAACTATGGCTACACCTTC.